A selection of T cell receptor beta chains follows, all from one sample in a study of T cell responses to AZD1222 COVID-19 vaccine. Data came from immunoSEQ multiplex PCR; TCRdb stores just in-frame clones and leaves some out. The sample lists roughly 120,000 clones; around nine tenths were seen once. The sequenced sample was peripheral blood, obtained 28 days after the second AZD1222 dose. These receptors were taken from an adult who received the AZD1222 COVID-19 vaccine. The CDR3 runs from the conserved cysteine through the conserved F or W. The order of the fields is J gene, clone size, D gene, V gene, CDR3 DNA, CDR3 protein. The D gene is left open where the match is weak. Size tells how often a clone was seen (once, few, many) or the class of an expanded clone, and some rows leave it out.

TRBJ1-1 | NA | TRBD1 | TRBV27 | TGTGCCAGCAGGACAGGGTTGTACACTGAAGCTTTCTTT | CASRTGLYTEAFF
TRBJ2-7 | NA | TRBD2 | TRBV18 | TGTGCCAGCTCACCACTCCGGACTAGCGGAGACGAGCAGTACTTC | CASSPLRTSGDEQYF
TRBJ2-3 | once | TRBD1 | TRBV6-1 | TGTGCCAGCAGTGAGCGGACAGGGGGAAGAGATACGCAGTATTTT | CASSERTGGRDTQYF
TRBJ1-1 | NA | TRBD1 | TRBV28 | TGTGCCAGCAGTTCCCGCCCCCCGGACAGGGGGTCCATTGAAGCTTTCTTT | CASSSRPPDRGSIEAFF
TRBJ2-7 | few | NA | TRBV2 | TGTGCCAGCAGATCAGAAACAGGGTCCCGCGAGCAGTACTTC | CASRSETGSREQYF
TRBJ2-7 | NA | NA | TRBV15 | TGTGCCACCAGCAGAGACCCCGGACAGTCCTACGAGCAGTACTTC | CATSRDPGQSYEQYF
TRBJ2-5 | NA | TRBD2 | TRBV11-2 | TGTGCCAGCAGCTTCGGGACTAGCGGGGGGAATCGAGAGACCCAGTACTTC | CASSFGTSGGNRETQYF
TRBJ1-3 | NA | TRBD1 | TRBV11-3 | TGTGCCAGCAGAACCGGGACAGATGGAAACACCATATATTTT | CASRTGTDGNTIYF
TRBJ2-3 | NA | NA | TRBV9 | TGTGCCAGCAGCGTAGGGGTCAGGGTAGGAGATACGCAGTATTTT | CASSVGVRVGDTQYF
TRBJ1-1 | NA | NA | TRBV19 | TGTGCCAGTAGTATAGATCAGTGGGCTGAAGCTTTCTTT | CASSIDQWAEAFF
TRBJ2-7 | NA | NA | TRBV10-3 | TGTGCCATCATCGAGGATCACGGGCCTTCATACGAGCAGTACTTC | CAIIEDHGPSYEQYF
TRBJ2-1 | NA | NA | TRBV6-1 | TGTGCCAGCAGGGTAGCCTACAATGAGCAGTTCTTC | CASRVAYNEQFF
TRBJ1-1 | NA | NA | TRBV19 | TGTGCCAGTAGTATTGCCCCCACGGTGAACACTGAAGCTTTCTTT | CASSIAPTVNTEAFF
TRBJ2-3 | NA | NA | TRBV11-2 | TGTGCCAGCAGCGTGGTTAGCACAGATACGCAGTATTTT | CASSVVSTDTQYF
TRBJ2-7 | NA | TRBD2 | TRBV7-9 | TGTGCCAGCAGCTTCCCCCGGGGGGATGGAACCTTC | CASSFPRGDGTF
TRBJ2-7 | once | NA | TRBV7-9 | TGTGCCAGCAGCTTAGGAAGGACTGCAAGCTCCTACGAGCAGTACTTC | CASSLGRTASSYEQYF
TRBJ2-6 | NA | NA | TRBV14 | TGTGCCAGCAGCCTACCCCGAGGGACTCTTGGGGCCAACGTCCTGACTTTC | CASSLPRGTLGANVLTF
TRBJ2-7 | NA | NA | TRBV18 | TGTGCCAGCTCACCACTGTCCCGAGCTGTGGGTGACGAGCAGTACTTC | CASSPLSRAVGDEQYF
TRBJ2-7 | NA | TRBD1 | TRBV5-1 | TGCGCCAGCAGCCTAATTCCGGACAGGGCCTACGAGCAGTACTTC | CASSLIPDRAYEQYF
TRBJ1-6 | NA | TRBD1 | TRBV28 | TGTGCCAGCATTAAAACCGGGACAGGATCTTCACCCCTCCACTTT | CASIKTGTGSSPLHF
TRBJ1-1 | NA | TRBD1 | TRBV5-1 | TGCGCCAGCAGCTTAGCAGGGGGAAGCGAAGCTTTCTTT | CASSLAGGSEAFF
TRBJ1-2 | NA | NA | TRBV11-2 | TGTGCCAGCAGCTCCGAGGGGGTAGGGGGCTACACCTTC | CASSSEGVGGYTF
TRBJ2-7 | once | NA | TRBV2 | TGTGCCAGGAATAGGATACAGGGCGAGCAGTACTTC | CARNRIQGEQYF
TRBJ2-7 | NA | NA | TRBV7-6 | TGTGCCAGCAGCTTAGAAGGGGACGCGGGTACCGAGCAGTACTTC | CASSLEGDAGTEQYF
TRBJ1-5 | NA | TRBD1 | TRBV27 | TGTGCCAGCAGTTTATGGGGACAGGGCAGGCAGCCCCAGCATTTT | CASSLWGQGRQPQHF
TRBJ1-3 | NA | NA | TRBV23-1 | TGCGCCAGCAGTCACCGACCGATAGGGGGGTCCCCATTCGGATCTGGAAACACCATATATTTT | CASSHRPIGGSPFGSGNTIYF
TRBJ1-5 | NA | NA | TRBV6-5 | TGTGCCAGCATGGGGAACGGGAATCAGCCCCAGCATTTT | CASMGNGNQPQHF
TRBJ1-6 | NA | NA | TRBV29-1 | TGCAGCGTGAAAGTGGACAGCTCCTATAATTCACCCCTCCACTTT | CSVKVDSSYNSPLHF
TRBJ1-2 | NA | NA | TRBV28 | TGTGCCAGCAGCGTTCGAAGTGGCTACACCTTC | CASSVRSGYTF
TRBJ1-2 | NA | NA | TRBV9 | TGTGCCAGCAGCGTTGGGTTTACCGATCTCTATGGCTACACCTTC | CASSVGFTDLYGYTF
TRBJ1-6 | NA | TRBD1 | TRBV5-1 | TGCGCCAGCAGACCGGGACAGGGCTATAATTCACCCCTCCACTTT | CASRPGQGYNSPLHF
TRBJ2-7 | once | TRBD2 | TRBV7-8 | TGTGCCAGCAGCACAGCGGGGGGCACTACCTACGAGCAGTACTTC | CASSTAGGTTYEQYF
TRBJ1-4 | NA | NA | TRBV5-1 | TGCGCCAGCAGCTTGGGGTCGGGTAATGAAAAACTGTTTTTT | CASSLGSGNEKLFF
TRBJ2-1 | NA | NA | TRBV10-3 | TGTGCCATCTCCGCCGGGGGCCTAACTTACAATGAGCAGTTCTTC | CAISAGGLTYNEQFF
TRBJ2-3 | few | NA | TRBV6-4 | TGTGCCAGCAGTGAGCACGGATGGAGGGATACGCAGTATTTT | CASSEHGWRDTQYF
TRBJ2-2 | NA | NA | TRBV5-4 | TGTGCCAGCAGCACGGTGGGTACCGGCGGGGAGCTGTTTTTT | CASSTVGTGGELFF
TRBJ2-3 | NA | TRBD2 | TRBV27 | TGTGCCAGCAGTTTATATGGGACTAGCGGGTACACAGATACGCAGTATTTT | CASSLYGTSGYTDTQYF
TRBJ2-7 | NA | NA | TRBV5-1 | TGCGCCAGCAGCTTGGAGGGACCCTCCTACGAGCAGTACTTC | CASSLEGPSYEQYF
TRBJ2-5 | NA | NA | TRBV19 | TGTGCCAGTAGCCAAGGCAGGGAAGAGACCCAGTACTTC | CASSQGREETQYF
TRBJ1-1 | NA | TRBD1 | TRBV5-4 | TGTGCCAGCAGCGGAAGACAGGGGGATGACACTGAAGCTTTCTTT | CASSGRQGDDTEAFF
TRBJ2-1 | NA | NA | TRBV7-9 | TGTGCCAGCAGCTTAATCAGTAATGAGCAGTTCTTC | CASSLISNEQFF
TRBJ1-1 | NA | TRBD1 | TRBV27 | TGTGCCAGCAGCCCTATAGACAGGGTCGTTACTGAAGCTTTCTTT | CASSPIDRVVTEAFF
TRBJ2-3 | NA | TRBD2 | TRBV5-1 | TGCGCCAGCAGCTTCGGGGGGACTAGCGGGAGCCCAGATACGCAGTATTTT | CASSFGGTSGSPDTQYF
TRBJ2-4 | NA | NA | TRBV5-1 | TGCGCCAGCAGCTACGGGCCTCAAAACATTCAGTACTTC | CASSYGPQNIQYF
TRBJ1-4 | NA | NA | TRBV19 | TGTGCCAGTAGTGGGGTGTTTCAGGGGAAAGAAAAACTGTTTTTT | CASSGVFQGKEKLFF
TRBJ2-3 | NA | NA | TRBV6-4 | TGTGCCAGCAGTGTAGTGACACTCGATACGCAGTATTTT | CASSVVTLDTQYF
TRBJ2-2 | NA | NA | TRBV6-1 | TGTGCCAGCAGTGAGTACCGGAAGGCCGGGGAGCTGTTTTTT | CASSEYRKAGELFF
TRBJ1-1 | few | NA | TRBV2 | TGTGCCGGTACGGTGGGGGCTAATCTCCCTGAAGCTTTCTTT | CAGTVGANLPEAFF
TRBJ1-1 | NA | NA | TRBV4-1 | TGCGCCAGCAAAATCACGGGGAACACTGAAGCTTTCTTT | CASKITGNTEAFF
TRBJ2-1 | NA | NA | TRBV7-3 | TGTGCCAGCAGCACCCGGGGGAATGAGCAGTTCTTC | CASSTRGNEQFF
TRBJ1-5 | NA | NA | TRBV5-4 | TGTGCCAGCAGCCCGGGACTCAATCAGCCCCAGCATTTT | CASSPGLNQPQHF
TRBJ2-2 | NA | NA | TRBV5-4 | TGTGCTAGCAGGAAGGGGGGTGGGTCCCCCGGGGAGCTGTTTTTT | CASRKGGGSPGELFF
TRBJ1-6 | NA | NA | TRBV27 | TGTGCCAGCAGTTTGCTCCTCGGCCTTGGTAATTCACCCCTCCACTTT | CASSLLLGLGNSPLHF
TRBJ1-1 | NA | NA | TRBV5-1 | TGCGCCAGCAGCTCGGGGACATCCAGGATCACTGAAGCTTTCTTT | CASSSGTSRITEAFF
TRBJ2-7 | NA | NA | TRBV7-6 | TGTGCCAGCAGCTTATCTGGCAGTCTAAAGCAGTACTTC | CASSLSGSLKQYF
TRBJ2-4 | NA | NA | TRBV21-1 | TGTGCCAGCAGCAAGGTGCGGCAGCATGCAAACATTCAGTACTTC | CASSKVRQHANIQYF
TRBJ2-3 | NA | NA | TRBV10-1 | TGCGCCAGCAGTGAGCCCGCCGGGGCAGATACGCAGTATTTT | CASSEPAGADTQYF
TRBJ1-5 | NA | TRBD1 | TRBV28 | TGTGCCAGCAGCTCCCGGACAGGGGTCGGCAATCAGCCCCAGCATTTT | CASSSRTGVGNQPQHF
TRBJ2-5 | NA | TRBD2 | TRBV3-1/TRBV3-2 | TGTGCCAGCAGCCAAAAAGTTGCCCGGGGGACTAGCGGGGGGCGTACCCAAGAGACCCAGTACTTC | CASSQKVARGTSGGRTQETQYF